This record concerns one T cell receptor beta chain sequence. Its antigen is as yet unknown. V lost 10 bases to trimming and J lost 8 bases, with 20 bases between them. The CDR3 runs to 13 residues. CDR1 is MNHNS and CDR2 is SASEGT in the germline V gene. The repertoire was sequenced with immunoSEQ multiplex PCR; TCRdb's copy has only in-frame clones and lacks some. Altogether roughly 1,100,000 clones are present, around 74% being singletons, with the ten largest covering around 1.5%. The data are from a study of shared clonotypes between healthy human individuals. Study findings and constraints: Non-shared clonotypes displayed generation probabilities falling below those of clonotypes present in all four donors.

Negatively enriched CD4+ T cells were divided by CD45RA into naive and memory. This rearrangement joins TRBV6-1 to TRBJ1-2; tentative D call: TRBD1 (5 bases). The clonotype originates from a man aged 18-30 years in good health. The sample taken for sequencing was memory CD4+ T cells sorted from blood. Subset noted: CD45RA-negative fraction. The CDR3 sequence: CATPMLRGWGYTF. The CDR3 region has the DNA TGTGCCACCCCCATGTTGAGGGGTTGGGGCTACACCTTC.